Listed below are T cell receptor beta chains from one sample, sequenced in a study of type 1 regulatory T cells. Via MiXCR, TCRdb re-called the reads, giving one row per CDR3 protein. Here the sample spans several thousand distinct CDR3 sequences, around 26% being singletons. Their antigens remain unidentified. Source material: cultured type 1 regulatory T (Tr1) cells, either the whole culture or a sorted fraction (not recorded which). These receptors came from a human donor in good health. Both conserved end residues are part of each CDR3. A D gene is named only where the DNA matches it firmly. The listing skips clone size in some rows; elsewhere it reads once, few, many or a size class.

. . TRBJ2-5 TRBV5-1 CASSLGGSWETQYF TGCGCCAGCAGCTTGGGGGGTAGCTGGGAGACCCAGTACTTC
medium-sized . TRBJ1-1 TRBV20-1 CSARDSWQGLGRTEAFF TGCAGTGCTAGAGATTCTTGGCAGGGATTGGGAAGGACCGAAGCTTTCTTT
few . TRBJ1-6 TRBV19 CASSEMILYNSPLHF TGTGCCAGTAGCGAAATGATCCTCTATAATTCACCCCTCCACTTT
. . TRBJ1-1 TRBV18 CASSATAANTEAFF TGTGCCAGCTCGGCCACCGCGGCGAACACTGAAGCTTTCTTT
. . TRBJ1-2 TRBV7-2 CASSLARGVGYGYTF TGTGCCAGCAGCTTAGCCCGGGGGGTCGGCTATGGCTACACCTTC
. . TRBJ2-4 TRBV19 CASSSLFIAKNIQYF TGTGCCAGTAGTAGCCTTTTCATAGCCAAAAACATTCAGTACTTC
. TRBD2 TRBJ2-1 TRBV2 CASSERQSSGGYFAREQFF TGTGCCAGCAGTGAAAGGCAGTCTAGCGGGGGGTATTTCGCGCGTGAGCAGTTCTTC
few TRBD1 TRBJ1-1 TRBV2 CASSNRGGDTEAFF TGTGCCAGCAGCAACAGGGGAGGGGACACTGAAGCTTTCTTT
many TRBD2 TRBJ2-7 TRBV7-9 CASSSTSVSYEQYF TGTGCCAGCAGCTCGACTAGCGTCTCCTACGAGCAGTACTTC
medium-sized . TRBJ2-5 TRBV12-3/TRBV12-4 CASRVTRSETQYF TGTGCCAGCAGAGTTACTAGGTCTGAGACCCAGTACTTC
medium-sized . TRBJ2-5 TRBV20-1 CSARDRGGGFKTQYF TGCAGTGCTAGAGATCGGGGCGGGGGCTTTAAGACCCAGTACTTC
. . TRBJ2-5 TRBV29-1 CSVEEMALAFQETQYF TGCAGCGTTGAAGAGATGGCCCTAGCGTTTCAAGAGACCCAGTACTTC
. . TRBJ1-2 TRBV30 CAWSGQSNYGYTF TGTGCCTGGAGTGGTCAGTCTAACTATGGCTACACCTTC
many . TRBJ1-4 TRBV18 CASSRAPGSEMFF TGTGCCAGCTCACGGGCGCCGGGATCGGAGATGTTTTTT
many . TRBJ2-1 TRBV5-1 CASSLQGSAYNEQFF TGCGCCAGCAGCCTTCAGGGGTCTGCCTACAATGAGCAGTTCTTC
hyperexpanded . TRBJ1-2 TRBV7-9 CASSIELTGIENGYTF TGTGCCAGCAGCATCGAACTCACAGGAATCGAAAATGGCTACACCTTC
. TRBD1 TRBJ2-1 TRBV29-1 CSALTGGYRNEQFF TGCAGCGCCTTGACAGGGGGCTATAGGAATGAGCAGTTCTTC
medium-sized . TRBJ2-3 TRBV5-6 CASRWWDRVSTDTQYF TGTGCCAGCAGATGGTGGGACCGAGTTAGCACAGATACGCAGTATTTT
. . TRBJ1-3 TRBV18 CASSPLRREGWGNTIYF TGTGCCAGCTCACCACTCCGCAGGGAAGGTTGGGGAAACACCATATATTTT
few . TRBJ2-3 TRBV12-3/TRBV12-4 CASSSGTLGTDTQYF TGTGCCAGCAGTTCTGGGACGCTGGGTACAGATACGCAGTATTTT
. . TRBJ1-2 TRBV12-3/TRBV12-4 CASSLGGRIKGYTF TGTGCCAGCAGTTTAGGGGGGCGCATAAAAGGCTACACCTTC
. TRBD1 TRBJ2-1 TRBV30 CAWNSGQGGQGGEQFF TGTGCCTGGAACAGCGGACAGGGCGGTCAAGGAGGGGAGCAGTTCTTC
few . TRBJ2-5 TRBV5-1 CASSLGLGPGETQYF TGCGCCAGCAGCTTGGGACTGGGACCGGGGGAGACCCAGTACTTC
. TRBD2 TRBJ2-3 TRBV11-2 CASSRGRTSGALSTDTQYF TGTGCCAGCAGCCGGGGGAGGACTAGCGGGGCATTGAGCACAGATACGCAGTATTTT
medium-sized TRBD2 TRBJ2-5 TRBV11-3 CASSWTSGGFGTQYF TGTGCCAGCAGCTGGACTAGCGGGGGGTTTGGGACCCAGTACTTC
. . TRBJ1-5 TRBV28 CASSIWVVSFNQPQHF TGTGCCAGCAGTATATGGGTAGTGAGTTTTAATCAGCCCCAGCATTTT
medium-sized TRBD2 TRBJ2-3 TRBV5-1 CASSPRLAGAGADTQYF TGCGCCAGCAGCCCACGACTAGCGGGGGCCGGGGCAGATACGCAGTATTTT
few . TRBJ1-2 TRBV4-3 CASSLGHSYGYTF TGCGCCAGCAGCCTAGGACATTCCTATGGCTACACCTTC
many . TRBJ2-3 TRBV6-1 CAAGYGRQGPDTQYF TGTGCCGCGGGGTATGGGCGGCAAGGCCCAGATACGCAGTATTTT
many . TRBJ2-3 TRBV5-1 CASSLVPGAGTDTQYF TGCGCCAGCAGCTTGGTCCCGGGGGCCGGCACAGATACGCAGTATTTT
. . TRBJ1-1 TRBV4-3 CASSQDIVRIMNTEALF TGCGCCAGCAGCCAAGATATAGTCCGTATCATGAACACTGAAGCTCTCTTT
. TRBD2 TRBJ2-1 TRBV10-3 CAISESGGFEQFF TGTGCCATCAGTGAGTCGGGGGGGTTTGAACAGTTCTTC
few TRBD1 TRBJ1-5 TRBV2 CASRGQGANYNQPQHF TGTGCCAGCCGGGGGCAGGGGGCGAACTACAATCAGCCCCAGCATTTT
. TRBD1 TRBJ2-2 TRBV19 CASSLTDRLRAGELFF TGTGCCAGTAGTCTTACGGACAGGCTCCGCGCCGGGGAGCTGTTTTTT
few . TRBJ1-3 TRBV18 CASSPPSQTSGNTIYF TGTGCCAGCTCACCACCATCACAGACCTCTGGAAACACCATATATTTT
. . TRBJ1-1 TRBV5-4 CASSPQVRLGNTEAFF TGTGCCAGCAGCCCCCAGGTTAGGTTGGGGAACACTGAAGCTTTCTTT
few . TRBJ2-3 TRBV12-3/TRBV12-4 CASSFGPVRDTQYF TGTGCCAGCAGTTTCGGACCCGTTAGGGATACGCAGTATTTT
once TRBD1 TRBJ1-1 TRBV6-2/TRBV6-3 CASSYFGTGRGMNTEAFF TGTGCCAGCAGTTACTTCGGGACAGGGAGGGGCATGAACACTGAAGCTTTCTTT
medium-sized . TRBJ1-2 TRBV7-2 CASSLGNRHGYTF TGTGCCAGCAGCTTAGGAAACAGGCATGGCTACACCTTC
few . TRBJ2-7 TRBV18 CASSPNGAPGYDSGVNSYEQYF TGTGCCAGCTCACCCAACGGGGCGCCAGGGTATGATAGCGGTGTTAACAGCTACGAGCAGTACTTC
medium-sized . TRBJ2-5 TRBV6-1 CASTGNRVPQETQYF TGTGCCAGCACCGGAAACCGGGTCCCCCAAGAGACCCAGTACTTC
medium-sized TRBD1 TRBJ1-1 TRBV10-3 CAISEPGTANTEAFF TGTGCCATCAGTGAGCCAGGGACAGCGAACACTGAAGCTTTCTTT
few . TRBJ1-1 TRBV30 CAWSTRVEAFF TGTGCCTGGAGTACCAGGGTAGAAGCTTTCTTT
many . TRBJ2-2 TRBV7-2 CASSPYPRAGELFF TGTGCCAGCAGCCCCTACCCCAGGGCCGGGGAGCTGTTTTTT